The rows below give T cell receptor beta chains drawn from one sample of a study of shared clonotypes between healthy human individuals. Clones were read by immunoSEQ multiplex PCR, and TCRdb kept only the in-frame ones, dropping some. Found here are roughly 1,000,000 clones, approximately 78% of them singletons; the top ten hold more than 0.55%. Sequencing was carried out using memory CD4+ T cells from PBMCs. The receptors come from a man aged 18 to 30 in good health. Some clones in this sample may be carry-over from other donors' samples. The CDR3 runs from the conserved cysteine through the conserved F or W. Fields, in order: V gene, D gene, CDR3 protein. D genes are given only for firm matches.

V gene: TRBV5-6; D gene: -; CDR3 protein: CASSWGGRLNTEAFF
V gene: TRBV29-1; D gene: -; CDR3 protein: CSAKVGTNYEQYF
V gene: TRBV5-1; D gene: TRBD1; CDR3 protein: CASSGPMTGVGYTF
V gene: TRBV10-3; D gene: TRBD2; CDR3 protein: CAISTAPIGSGANEQFF
V gene: TRBV28; D gene: TRBD1; CDR3 protein: CASRFMSGTGDRGYTF
V gene: TRBV9; D gene: -; CDR3 protein: CASSVGLSNYEQYF
V gene: TRBV4-2; D gene: TRBD2; CDR3 protein: CASSQEGLAGGRFFDTQYF
V gene: TRBV5-4; D gene: -; CDR3 protein: CASSLTLGSYNEQFF
V gene: TRBV7-2; D gene: TRBD2; CDR3 protein: CASSSEAGGLYEQYF
V gene: TRBV30; D gene: -; CDR3 protein: CAWSGGVGNQPQHF
V gene: TRBV27; D gene: TRBD1; CDR3 protein: CASSRDSYNEQFF
V gene: TRBV28; D gene: -; CDR3 protein: CASSPTLDQPQHF
V gene: TRBV5-1; D gene: TRBD1; CDR3 protein: CASSLAGTGDNSPLHF
V gene: TRBV20-1; D gene: -; CDR3 protein: CSARNSETQYF
V gene: TRBV11-1; D gene: -; CDR3 protein: CASSPRGVGTAETQYF
V gene: TRBV7-2; D gene: -; CDR3 protein: CASSLSWQGETQYF
V gene: TRBV7-2; D gene: -; CDR3 protein: CASSSHPAGLNEQFF
V gene: TRBV4-1; D gene: -; CDR3 protein: CASSQVGRPSYEQYF